Listed below are T cell receptor beta chains from one sample, sequenced in a study of blood T cell repertoires in COVID-19. Clones were read by immunoSEQ multiplex PCR, and TCRdb kept only the in-frame ones, dropping some. The sample consists of fewer than 110,000 clones, 75% to 95% of them appearing once. Source material: peripheral blood. The receptors were gathered from a woman aged 25 to 39 with acute or convalescent COVID-19. The CDR3 runs from the conserved cysteine through the conserved F or W. D genes are given only for firm matches. Size is stated for part of the rows, as once, few or many counts, or as a class when the clone is expanded.

.	TRBV28	TRBD1	TRBJ2-7	TGTGCCAGCAGTTTAATTGCGACAGGGGGTTTCTACGAGCAGTACTTC	CASSLIATGGFYEQYF
.	TRBV2	TRBD1	TRBJ2-1	TGTGCCAGCAGTGAGGACAGGGTTAAGTTCTTC	CASSEDRVKFF
.	TRBV3-1/TRBV3-2	TRBD1	TRBJ1-4	TGTGCCAGCAGCCAGCGACAGGGAAATGAAAAACTGTTTTTT	CASSQRQGNEKLFF
.	TRBV2	.	TRBJ1-5	TGTGCCAGCGGCGGTTCCTTCAATCAGGGTACTTGGGGTCAGCCCCAGCATTTT	CASGGSFNQGTWGQPQHF
once	TRBV2	TRBD2	TRBJ2-7	TGTGCCAGCAGTGTCCTAGCGGGAACGGTCCACGAGCAGTACTTC	CASSVLAGTVHEQYF
.	TRBV25-1	TRBD1	TRBJ1-1	TGTGCCATCATGGACTCTGGACAGGGGGCAACTGAAGCTTTCTTT	CAIMDSGQGATEAFF
.	TRBV7-3	.	TRBJ1-5	TGTGCCAGCTCTAGACAGCATCGACAGCCCCAGCATTTT	CASSRQHRQPQHF
.	TRBV11-2	TRBD1	TRBJ1-2	TGTGCCAGCAGCTCAGGGACAGGGCCCTATGGCTACACCTTC	CASSSGTGPYGYTF
few	TRBV5-1	.	TRBJ1-2	TGCGCCAGCAGCCCCCGACAGGCGAATGACTATGGCTACACCTTC	CASSPRQANDYGYTF
.	TRBV12-3/TRBV12-4	.	TRBJ1-2	TGTGCCAGCAAGAGGTCAGATGGCTACACCTTC	CASKRSDGYTF
.	TRBV27	TRBD2	TRBJ2-3	TGTGCCAGCAGTTTATGGGTAGCGGGGGGCCGGGGAGATACGCAGTATTTT	CASSLWVAGGRGDTQYF
few	TRBV7-2	.	TRBJ1-6	TGTGCCAGCAGCTTAGATCCAGGGTATTCACCCCTCCACTTT	CASSLDPGYSPLHF
few	TRBV18	.	TRBJ2-2	TGTGCCAGCTCACCAGGGCTACCTAACACCGGGGAGCTGTTTTTT	CASSPGLPNTGELFF
.	TRBV4-3	TRBD2	TRBJ2-2	TGCGCCAGCAGCCTCCTCGGGGGGGGGAACACCGGGGAGCTGTTTTTT	CASSLLGGGNTGELFF
.	TRBV9	TRBD1	TRBJ1-1	TGTGCCAGCAGCCTGGGACAGGCAAAGGGTACTGAAGCTTTCTTT	CASSLGQAKGTEAFF
.	TRBV4-3	TRBD2	TRBJ2-7	TGCGCCAGCAGCCAAGTCGGCGGGGGGGCGTACGAGCAGTACTTC	CASSQVGGGAYEQYF
once	TRBV6-5	.	TRBJ1-5	TGTGCCAGCAGTTACGGAGGCGGTCAGCCCCAGCATTTT	CASSYGGGQPQHF
.	TRBV11-3	.	TRBJ2-1	TGTGCCAGCAGCTTAGTTGCGGGCGGGTACAATGAGCAGTTCTTC	CASSLVAGGYNEQFF